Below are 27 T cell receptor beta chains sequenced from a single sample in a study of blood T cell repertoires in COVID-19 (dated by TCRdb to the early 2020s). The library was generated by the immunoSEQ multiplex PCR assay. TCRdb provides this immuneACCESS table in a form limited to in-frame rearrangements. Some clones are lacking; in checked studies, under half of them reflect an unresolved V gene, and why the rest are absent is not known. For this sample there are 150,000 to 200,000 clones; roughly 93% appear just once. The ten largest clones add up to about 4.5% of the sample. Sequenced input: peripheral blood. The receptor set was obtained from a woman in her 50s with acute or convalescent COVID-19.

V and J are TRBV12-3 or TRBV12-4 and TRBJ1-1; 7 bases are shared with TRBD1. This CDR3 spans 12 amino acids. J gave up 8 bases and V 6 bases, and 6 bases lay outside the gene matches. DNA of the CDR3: TGTGCCAGCAGCCGAGAGACAGGGGAAGCTTTCTTT. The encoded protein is CASSRETGEAFF.

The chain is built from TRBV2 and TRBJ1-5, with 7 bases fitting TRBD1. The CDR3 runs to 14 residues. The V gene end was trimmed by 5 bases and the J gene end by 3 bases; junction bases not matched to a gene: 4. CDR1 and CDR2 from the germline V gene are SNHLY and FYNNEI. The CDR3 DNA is TGTGCCAGCAGTAAGGACAGGAACAATCAGCCCCAGCATTTT. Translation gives CASSKDRNNQPQHF.

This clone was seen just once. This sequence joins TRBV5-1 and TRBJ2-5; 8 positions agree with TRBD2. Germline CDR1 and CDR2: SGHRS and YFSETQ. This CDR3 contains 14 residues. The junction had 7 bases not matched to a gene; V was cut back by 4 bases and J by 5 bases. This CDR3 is CASSPGGVLETQYF. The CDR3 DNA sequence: TGCGCCAGCAGCCCCGGGGGGGTTCTCGAGACCCAGTACTTC.

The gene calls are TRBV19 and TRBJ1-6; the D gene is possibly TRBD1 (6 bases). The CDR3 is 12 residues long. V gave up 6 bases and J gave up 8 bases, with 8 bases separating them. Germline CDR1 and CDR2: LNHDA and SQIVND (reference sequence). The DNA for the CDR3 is TGTGCCAGTAGCTACAGGGATTCACCCCTCCACTTT. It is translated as CASSYRDSPLHF.

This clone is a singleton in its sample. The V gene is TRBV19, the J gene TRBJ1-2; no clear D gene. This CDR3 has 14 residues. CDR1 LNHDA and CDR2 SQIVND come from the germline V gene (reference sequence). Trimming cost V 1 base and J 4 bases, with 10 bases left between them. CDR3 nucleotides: TGTGCCAGTAGTATAGCCGGTCTAATCTATGGCTACACCTTC. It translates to CASSIAGLIYGYTF.

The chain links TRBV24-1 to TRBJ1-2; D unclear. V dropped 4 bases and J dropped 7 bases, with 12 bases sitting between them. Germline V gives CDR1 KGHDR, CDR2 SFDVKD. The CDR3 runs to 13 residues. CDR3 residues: CATSDHYGVGYTF. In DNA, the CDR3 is TGTGCCACCAGTGACCACTACGGGGTTGGCTACACCTTC.

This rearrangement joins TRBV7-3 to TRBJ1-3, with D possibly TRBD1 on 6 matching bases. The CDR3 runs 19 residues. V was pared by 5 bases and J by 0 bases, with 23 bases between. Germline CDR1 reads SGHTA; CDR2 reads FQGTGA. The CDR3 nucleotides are TGTGCCAGCAGCCCATCCGATGTGGCAGGGGCTAACTCTGGAAACACCATATATTTT. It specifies CASSPSDVAGANSGNTIYF.

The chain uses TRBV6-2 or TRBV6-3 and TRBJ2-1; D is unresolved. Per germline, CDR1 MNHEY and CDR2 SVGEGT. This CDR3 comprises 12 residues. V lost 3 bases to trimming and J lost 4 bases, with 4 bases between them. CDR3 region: CASSYTYNEQFF. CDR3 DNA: TGTGCCAGCAGTTATACTTACAATGAGCAGTTCTTC.

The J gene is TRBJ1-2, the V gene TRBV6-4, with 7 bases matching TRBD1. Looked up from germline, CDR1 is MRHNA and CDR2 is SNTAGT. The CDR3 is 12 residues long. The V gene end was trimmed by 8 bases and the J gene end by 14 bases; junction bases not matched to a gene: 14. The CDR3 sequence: CASGSGGTAHTF. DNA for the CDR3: TGTGCCAGCGGGTCAGGGGGGACCGCTCATACCTTC.

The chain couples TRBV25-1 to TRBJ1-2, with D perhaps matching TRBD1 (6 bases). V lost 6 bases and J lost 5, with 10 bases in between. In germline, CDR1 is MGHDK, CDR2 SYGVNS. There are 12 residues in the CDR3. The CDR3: CASRGGGYGYTF. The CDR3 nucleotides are TGTGCCAGCAGAGGGGGGGGATATGGCTACACCTTC.

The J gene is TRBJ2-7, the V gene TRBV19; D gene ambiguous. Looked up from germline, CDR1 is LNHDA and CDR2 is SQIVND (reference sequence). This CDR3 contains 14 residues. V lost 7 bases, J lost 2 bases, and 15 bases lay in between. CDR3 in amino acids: CASKVFGSAYEQYF. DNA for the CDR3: TGTGCCAGTAAGGTATTCGGAAGCGCCTACGAGCAGTACTTC.

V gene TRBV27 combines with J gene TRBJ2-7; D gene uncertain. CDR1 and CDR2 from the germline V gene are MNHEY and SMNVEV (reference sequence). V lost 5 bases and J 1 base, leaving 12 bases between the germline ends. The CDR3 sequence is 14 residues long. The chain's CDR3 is CASSPTPGSYEQYF. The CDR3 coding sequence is TGTGCCAGCAGTCCCACCCCCGGGTCCTACGAGCAGTACTTC.

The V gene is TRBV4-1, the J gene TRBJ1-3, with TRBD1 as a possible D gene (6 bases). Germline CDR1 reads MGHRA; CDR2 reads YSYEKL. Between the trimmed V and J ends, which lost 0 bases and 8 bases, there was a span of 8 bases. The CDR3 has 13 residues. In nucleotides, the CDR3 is TGCGCCAGCAGCCAAGACAGGGGTGACACCATATATTTT. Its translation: CASSQDRGDTIYF.

The CDR3 DNA follows: TGTGCCAGCTCACCACCGGGCCTTCAAGATTCACCCCTCCACTTT. As protein: CASSPPGLQDSPLHF. This chain links TRBV18 with TRBJ1-6; D is ambiguous. V lost 0 bases, J lost 8 bases, and 11 bases lay in between. Germline loops: CDR1 KGHSH, CDR2 LQKENI. CDR3 length: 15 amino acids. The full variable domain, rest sourced from reference TRBV18 and TRBJ1-6, is NAGVMQNPRHLVRRRGQEARLRCSPMKGHSHVYWYRQLPEEGLKFMVYLQKENIIDESGMPKERFSAEFPKEGPSILRIQQVVRGDSAAYFCASSPPGLQDSPLHFGNGTRLTVT.

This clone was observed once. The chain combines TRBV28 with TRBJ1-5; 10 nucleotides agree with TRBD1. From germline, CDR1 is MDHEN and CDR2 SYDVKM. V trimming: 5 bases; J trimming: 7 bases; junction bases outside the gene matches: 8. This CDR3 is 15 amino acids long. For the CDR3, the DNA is TGTGCCAGCAGTCCGTCGGGGACAGGGGTCCAGCCCCAGCATTTT. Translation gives CASSPSGTGVQPQHF.

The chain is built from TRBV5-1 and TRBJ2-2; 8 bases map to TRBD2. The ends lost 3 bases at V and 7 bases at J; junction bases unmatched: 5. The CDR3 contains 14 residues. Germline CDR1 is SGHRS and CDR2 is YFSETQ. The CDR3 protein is CASSSGLVIGELFF. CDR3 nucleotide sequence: TGCGCCAGCAGCTCGGGACTAGTGATCGGGGAGCTGTTTTTT. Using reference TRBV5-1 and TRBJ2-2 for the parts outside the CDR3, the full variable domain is KAGVTQTPRYLIKTRGQQVTLSCSPISGHRSVSWYQQTPGQGLQFLFEYFSETQRNKGNFPGRFSGRQFSNSRSEMNVSTLELGDSALYLCASSSGLVIGELFFGEGSRLTVL.

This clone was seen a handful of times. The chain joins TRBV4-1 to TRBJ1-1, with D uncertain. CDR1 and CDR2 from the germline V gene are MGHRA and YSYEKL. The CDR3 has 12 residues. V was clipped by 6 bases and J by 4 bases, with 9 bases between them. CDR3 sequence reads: CASSQIGTEAFF. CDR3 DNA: TGCGCCAGCAGTCAAATCGGCACTGAAGCTTTCTTT.

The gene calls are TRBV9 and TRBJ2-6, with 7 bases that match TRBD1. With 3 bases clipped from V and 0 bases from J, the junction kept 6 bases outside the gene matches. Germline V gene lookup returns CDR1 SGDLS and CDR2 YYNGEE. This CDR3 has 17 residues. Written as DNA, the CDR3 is TGTGCCAGCAGCGCAACAGGGGCCTTCTCTGGGGCCAACGTCCTGACTTTC. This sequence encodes CASSATGAFSGANVLTF.

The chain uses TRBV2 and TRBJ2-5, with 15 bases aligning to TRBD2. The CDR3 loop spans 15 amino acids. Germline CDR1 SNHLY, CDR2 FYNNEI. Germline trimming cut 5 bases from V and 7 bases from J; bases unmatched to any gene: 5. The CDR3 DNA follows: TGTGCCAGCAGTCCAAGGGGACTAGCGGGAGGGACCCAGTACTTC. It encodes CASSPRGLAGGTQYF.

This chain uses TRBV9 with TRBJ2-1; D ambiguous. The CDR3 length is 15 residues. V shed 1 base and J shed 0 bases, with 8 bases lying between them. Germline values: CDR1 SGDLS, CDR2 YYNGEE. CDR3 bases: TGTGCCAGCAGCGTACTCCCGAGCTCCTACAATGAGCAGTTCTTC. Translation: CASSVLPSSYNEQFF.

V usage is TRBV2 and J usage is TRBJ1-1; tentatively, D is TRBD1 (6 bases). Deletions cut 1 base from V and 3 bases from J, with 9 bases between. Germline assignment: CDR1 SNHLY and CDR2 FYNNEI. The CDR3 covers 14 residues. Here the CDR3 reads CASSEVGADTEAFF. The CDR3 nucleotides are TGTGCCAGCAGTGAAGTGGGGGCTGACACTGAAGCTTTCTTT.

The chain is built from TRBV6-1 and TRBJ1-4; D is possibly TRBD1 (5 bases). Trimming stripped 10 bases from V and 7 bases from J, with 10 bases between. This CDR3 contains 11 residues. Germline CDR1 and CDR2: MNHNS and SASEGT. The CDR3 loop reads CATTGGEKLFF. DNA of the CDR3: TGTGCCACCACCGGGGGTGAAAAACTGTTTTTT.

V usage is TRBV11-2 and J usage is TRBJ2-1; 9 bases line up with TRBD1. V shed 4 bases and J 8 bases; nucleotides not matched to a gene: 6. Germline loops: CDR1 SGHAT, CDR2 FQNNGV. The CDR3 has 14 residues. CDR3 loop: CASSWTGQGYEQFF. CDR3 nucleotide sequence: TGTGCCAGCAGCTGGACGGGACAGGGCTATGAGCAGTTCTTC.

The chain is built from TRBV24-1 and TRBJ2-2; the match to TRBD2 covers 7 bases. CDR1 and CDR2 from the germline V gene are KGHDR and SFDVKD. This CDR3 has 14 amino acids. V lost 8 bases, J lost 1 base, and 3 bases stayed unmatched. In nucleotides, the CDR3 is TGTGCCACCAAGGGAGGGCTGAACACCGGGGAGCTGTTTTTT. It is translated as CATKGGLNTGELFF.

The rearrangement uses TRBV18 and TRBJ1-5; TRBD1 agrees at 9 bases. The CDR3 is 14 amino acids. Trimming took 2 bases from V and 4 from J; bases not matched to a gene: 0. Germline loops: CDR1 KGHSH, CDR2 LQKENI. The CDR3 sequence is CASSPGTGNQPQHF. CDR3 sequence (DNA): TGTGCCAGCTCACCAGGGACAGGGAATCAGCCCCAGCATTTT.

The CDR3 is CASLSSIGNTEAFF. The CDR3 coding sequence is TGTGCCAGCTTATCAAGCATCGGGAACACTGAAGCTTTCTTT. The gene calls are TRBV18 and TRBJ1-1, with D unclear. The CDR3 spans 14 residues. From germline, CDR1 is KGHSH and CDR2 LQKENI. V lost 7 bases, J lost 1 base, and 13 bases lay in between.

The CDR3 DNA sequence: TGTGCCAGCAGTGAAGTCCCCGGGACAGCCTATGGCTACACCTTC. This sequence encodes CASSEVPGTAYGYTF. The chain uses TRBV6-1 and TRBJ1-2; 7 nucleotides line up with TRBD1. Germline V gene sequence: CDR1 MNHNS, CDR2 SASEGT. V lost 1 base to trimming and J lost 4 bases; unmatched junction nucleotides: 6. This CDR3 has 15 residues.